This TCR beta chain was recorded in a study of memory CD4+ T cells and cytomegalovirus serostatus. Only in-frame clones appear in the TCRdb table, and some are missing; sequencing was by immunoSEQ multiplex PCR. Of 60,000 to 75,000 clones in the sample, around 82% are singletons; the top ten hold roughly 0.48%. Single viable CD3+CD4+CD8-CD45RO+ cells were sorted as the memory CD4+ T cells. Specimen: memory CD4+ T cells from blood. The TCR sequence derives from an adult in good health and CMV-seronegative. Some clones in this sample may be carry-over from other donors' samples.

The CDR3 loop is CASSVGWGVEQYF. As DNA, the CDR3 is TGTGCCAGCAGCGTAGGTTGGGGGGTCGAGCAGTACTTC. The chain employs TRBV9 and TRBJ2-7; a possible D gene is TRBD2 (6 bases). The CDR3 spans 13 residues. V dropped 0 bases and J dropped 6 bases, with 10 bases sitting between them. Germline V gene sequence: CDR1 SGDLS, CDR2 YYNGEE.